Below are 23 T cell receptor beta chains sequenced from a single sample in a study of OX40 agonist ivuxolimab in advanced cancers. Profiling relied on immunoSEQ multiplex PCR, and the TCRdb table lists in-frame clones only, not all of them. The profile shows 43,000 or so clones, approximately 86% of them singletons. The sample in question was CD4+ or CD8+ T cells sorted from blood, obtained in a trial of the OX40 agonist ivuxolimab. The receptors here all came from an adult with an advanced solid tumor such as melanoma, head and neck, liver or kidney cancer.

This rearrangement joins TRBV5-6 to TRBJ1-2; D might be TRBD1 (5 bases). Germline CDR1 is SGHDT and CDR2 is YYEEEE. V was trimmed by 4 bases and J by 0 bases, leaving 16 bases between them. CDR3 length equals 16 residues. The CDR3 DNA follows: TGTGCCAGCAGCGGGGACGGATCCGACTCTAACTATGGCTACACCTTC. This translates into CASSGDGSDSNYGYTF.

The chain combines TRBV7-9 with TRBJ1-4; possible D gene TRBD1, 6 bases. CDR3 length equals 16 residues. Germline CDR1 reads SEHNR; CDR2 reads FQNEAQ (reference sequence). The V gene lost 5 bases and the J gene lost 4 bases, with 17 bases spanning the gap. Here the CDR3 reads CASSPSLRGLNEKLFF. The DNA for the CDR3 is TGTGCCAGCAGCCCCAGCCTCAGGGGCCTTAATGAAAAACTGTTTTTT.

The rearrangement joins TRBV29-1 to TRBJ2-7; possibly TRBD2 for D (5 bases). Germline lookup yields CDR1 SQVTM and CDR2 ANQGSEA. With 3 bases removed from V and 5 bases from J, the gap between germline ends came to 8 bases. The CDR3 covers 11 residues. The CDR3 spells CSVEWRHEQYF. The CDR3 coding sequence is TGCAGCGTTGAGTGGAGGCACGAGCAGTACTTC.

V usage is TRBV5-1 and J usage is TRBJ2-6, with 10 bases that match TRBD1. Germline V gene sequence: CDR1 SGHRS, CDR2 YFSETQ. The CDR3 loop spans 21 amino acids. J lost 4 bases, V lost 0 bases, and 16 bases had no gene match. CDR3 bases: TGCGCCAGCAGCTTGGCCATTATTTTAGGACAGGGGGACGTCGGGGCCAACGTCCTGACTTTC. This sequence encodes CASSLAIILGQGDVGANVLTF.

The chain recombines TRBV2 with TRBJ1-5; D may be TRBD1 (6 bases). Between the trimmed V and J ends, which lost 0 bases and 0 bases, there was a span of 9 bases. The germline CDR1 and CDR2 sequences are SNHLY and FYNNEI. This CDR3 contains 16 residues. The CDR3 spells CASSEADRSSNQPQHF. DNA for the CDR3: TGTGCCAGCAGTGAAGCCGACAGGTCTAGCAATCAGCCCCAGCATTTT.

A word on this clone: Other DNA sequences in this sample translate to the same CDR3. The chain uses TRBV4-1 and TRBJ1-1, with D hard to call. Germline V gene sequence: CDR1 MGHRA, CDR2 YSYEKL. Trimming took off 0 bases at V and 8 bases at J, with 7 bases between the two ends. This CDR3 spans 12 amino acids. The CDR3 coding sequence is TGCGCCAGCAGCCAAGATCGGGCCGAAGCTTTCTTT. It is translated as CASSQDRAEAFF.

This sequence joins TRBV7-9 and TRBJ2-2; 10 bases align to TRBD2. CDR3 length: 15 residues. V trimming: 6 bases; J trimming: 2 bases; junction bases outside the gene matches: 3. CDR1 and CDR2 from the germline V gene are SEHNR and FQNEAQ (reference sequence). The CDR3 reads CASRASGGNTGELFF. For the CDR3, the DNA is TGTGCCAGCAGGGCTAGCGGGGGCAACACCGGGGAGCTGTTTTTT.

This chain links TRBV20-1 with TRBJ1-4; D not certain. The CDR3 spans 10 residues. Germline V gives CDR1 DFQATT, CDR2 SNEGSKA (reference sequence). Trimming removed 6 bases at V and 7 bases at J, with 6 bases between. CDR3 DNA: TGCAGTGCCCGCGGTGAAAAACTGTTTTTT. Translation: CSARGEKLFF.

The rearrangement joins TRBV2 to TRBJ2-1; D remains ambiguous. The CDR3 runs 13 residues. V was clipped by 4 bases and J by 7 bases, with 11 bases between them. Germline values: CDR1 SNHLY, CDR2 FYNNEI. The CDR3 DNA sequence: TGTGCCAGCAGTGGTTCGTTCGGGAATGAGCAGTTCTTC. The encoded protein is CASSGSFGNEQFF.

The chain couples TRBV6-6 to TRBJ1-1; tentative D call: TRBD1 (6 bases). The V gene's germline CDR1 is MNHNY and CDR2 SVGAGI (reference sequence). Trimming shortened V by 4 bases and J by 1 base, and 13 bases separated the two germline ends. This CDR3 spans 15 amino acids. The CDR3 loop reads CASSSWDKRNTEAFF. The CDR3 region has the DNA TGTGCCAGCAGTTCCTGGGACAAGAGGAACACTGAAGCTTTCTTT.

The CDR3 here is CARRGTSGNTIYF. The CDR3 nucleotides read TGTGCCCGCAGGGGAACCTCTGGAAACACCATATATTTT. V and J are TRBV30 and TRBJ1-3, with TRBD1 as a possible D gene (6 bases). Between the trimmed V and J ends, which lost 8 bases and 0 bases, there was a span of 11 bases. Germline V gene sequence: CDR1 GTSNPN, CDR2 SVGIG (reference sequence). The CDR3 contains 13 residues.

The chain links TRBV28 to TRBJ1-1; 10 bases line up with TRBD1. Unmatched junction bases numbered 6, after V lost 5 bases and J lost 6 bases. CDR3 length: 14 amino acids. From germline, CDR1 is MDHEN and CDR2 SYDVKM. CDR3 coding DNA: TGTGCCAGCAGTCCCCGACAGGGGGCCGCTGAAGCTTTCTTT. Translated: CASSPRQGAAEAFF.

This clone was observed once. The chain couples TRBV6-5 to TRBJ2-2; D ambiguous. The CDR3 length is 13 residues. V gave up 8 bases and J gave up 6 bases, with 13 bases separating them. Germline V gene lookup returns CDR1 MNHEY and CDR2 SVGAGI. The chain's CDR3 is CASSYPRAGELFF. DNA for the CDR3: TGTGCCAGCTCCTACCCCCGGGCCGGGGAGCTGTTTTTT.

This sequence joins TRBV7-8 and TRBJ2-5, with D perhaps TRBD2 (6 bases). CDR3 length: 15 amino acids. The V end was cut by 5 bases, the J end by 1 base, with 14 bases between. Germline V gene sequence: CDR1 SGHVS, CDR2 FQNEAQ. CDR3 amino acids: CASSITGTLQETQYF. The CDR3 nucleotides read TGTGCCAGCAGCATAACCGGGACTCTCCAAGAGACCCAGTACTTC.

This sequence joins TRBV27 and TRBJ1-3; D unresolved. V lost 3 bases, J lost 3 bases, and 21 bases lay in between. Germline V gene data show CDR1 as MNHEY and CDR2 as SMNVEV (reference sequence). The CDR3 loop spans 18 amino acids. This CDR3 reads CASSFTDLLTSGGNTIYF. Here the CDR3 DNA reads TGTGCCAGCAGTTTTACAGATCTCCTAACCTCTGGTGGAAACACCATATATTTT.

V is TRBV14 and J is TRBJ2-2; D possibly corresponds to TRBD1 (5 bases). V shed 3 bases and J shed 5 bases, with 13 bases lying between them. This CDR3 has 15 residues. CDR1 and CDR2 from the germline V gene are SGHDN and FVKESK. The CDR3 loop reads CASSQFRVATGELFF. CDR3 nucleotide sequence: TGTGCCAGCAGCCAGTTCAGGGTTGCAACCGGGGAGCTGTTTTTT.

The V and J genes are TRBV4-1 and TRBJ2-7; 8 nucleotides agree with TRBD1. After removal of 1 base from V and 2 bases from J, the junction contained 4 bases not matched to a gene. This CDR3 comprises 15 residues. In germline, CDR1 is MGHRA, CDR2 YSYEKL. The CDR3 is CASSQGTGMPYEQYF. CDR3 nucleotide sequence: TGCGCCAGCAGCCAAGGGACAGGGATGCCCTACGAGCAGTACTTC.

The chain carries TRBV6-1 and TRBJ1-1; TRBD1 might be the D (6 bases). The CDR3 is made up of 14 amino acids. Per the germline V gene, CDR1 is MNHNS and CDR2 is SASEGT. Between the trimmed V and J ends, which lost 10 bases and 1 base, there was a span of 16 bases. The CDR3 region is CATPRGAQNTEAFF. For the CDR3, the DNA is TGTGCCACCCCCCGGGGGGCTCAGAACACTGAAGCTTTCTTT.

The chain is built from TRBV6-1 and TRBJ2-5, with 13 bases that match TRBD2. Germline V gene lookup returns CDR1 MNHNS and CDR2 SASEGT. V was pared by 3 bases and J by 7 bases, with 14 bases of the junction left unmatched. CDR3 size: 18 residues. CDR3 sequence (DNA): TGTGCCAGCAGTGATGGGACTAGCGGGGTCCAGTTCAGGGGGACCCAGTACTTC. Residues: CASSDGTSGVQFRGTQYF.

The chain employs TRBV15 and TRBJ2-7; D perhaps matches TRBD1 (6 bases). Trimming took off 2 bases at V and 2 bases at J, with 10 bases between the two ends. This CDR3 region has 14 residues. Germline V gene sequence: CDR1 LNHNV, CDR2 YYDKDF (reference sequence). CDR3 amino acids: CATSRQGIPYEQYF. The CDR3 DNA sequence: TGTGCCACCAGCAGACAGGGGATCCCCTACGAGCAGTACTTC. The whole variable domain, remainder taken from reference TRBV15 and TRBJ2-7, is DAMVIQNPRYQVTQFGKPVTLSCSQTLNHNVMYWYQQKSSQAPKLLFHYYDKDFNNEADTPDNFQSRRPNTSFCFLDIRSPGLGDTAMYLCATSRQGIPYEQYFGPGTRLTVT.

The chain recombines TRBV28 with TRBJ2-7; D is unclear. The CDR3 extends over 11 amino acids. Germline V lookup: CDR1 MDHEN, CDR2 SYDVKM. Trimming removed 2 bases at V and 4 bases at J, with 3 bases between. This CDR3 reads CASSLQYEQYF. CDR3 bases: TGTGCCAGCAGTTTACAGTACGAGCAGTACTTC.

J is TRBJ2-7 and V is TRBV6-6; D might be TRBD2 (5 bases). The CDR3 loop spans 13 amino acids. The germline gives CDR1 MNHNY, CDR2 SVGAGI (reference sequence). The V and J ends lost 5 bases and 2 bases respectively, with 10 bases between them. For the CDR3, the DNA is TGTGCCAGCAGTATCGGACTTACCTACGAGCAGTACTTC. This encodes CASSIGLTYEQYF.

For the CDR3, the DNA is TGTGCTAGTGGTTTAGGGAAGCCCTATGGCTACACCTTC. Residues: CASGLGKPYGYTF. The J gene is TRBJ1-2, the V gene TRBV12-5; unclear D gene. Germline CDR1 is LGHNT and CDR2 is FRNRAP. The V and J ends lost 3 bases and 4 bases respectively, with 9 bases between them. CDR3 length equals 13 residues.